The present entry profiles one T cell receptor beta chain with its context. Its antigen is still unknown. There are 15 residues in the CDR3. The V gene end was trimmed by 1 base and the J gene end by 2 bases; junction bases not matched to a gene: 2. The germline V gene encodes CDR1 SGHTA and CDR2 FQGNSA. This entry comes from a study of OX40 agonist ivuxolimab in advanced cancers. Study results and limitations: On average, CD8+ T cells had more expanded clones than CD4+. Antigen targets of the expanded peripheral T cells went undetermined.

Sequencing was performed with immunoSEQ multiplex PCR; in TCRdb, only in-frame clones are kept and a portion is missing. The table has approximately 77,000 clones, approximately 92% seen once. The sample was CD4+ or CD8+ T cells sorted from blood, taken in a trial of the OX40 agonist ivuxolimab. This clonotype originated in an adult with an advanced solid tumor such as melanoma, head and neck, liver or kidney cancer. The chain couples TRBV7-2 to TRBJ1-2; 9 positions match TRBD1. CDR3 bases: TGTGCCAGCAGCTTAGGGGACAGGGTGAACTATGGCTACACCTTC. The encoded protein is CASSLGDRVNYGYTF.